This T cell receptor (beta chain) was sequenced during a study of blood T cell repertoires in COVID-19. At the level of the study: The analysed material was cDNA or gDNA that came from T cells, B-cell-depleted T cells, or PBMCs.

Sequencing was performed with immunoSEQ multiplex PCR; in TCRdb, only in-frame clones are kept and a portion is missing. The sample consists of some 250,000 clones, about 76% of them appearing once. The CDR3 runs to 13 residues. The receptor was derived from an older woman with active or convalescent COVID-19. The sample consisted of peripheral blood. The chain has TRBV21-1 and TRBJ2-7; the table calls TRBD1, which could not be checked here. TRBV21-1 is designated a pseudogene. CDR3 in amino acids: CASSFRGVYEQYF. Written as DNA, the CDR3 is TGTGCCAGCAGCTTTAGGGGCGTCTACGAGCAGTACTTC.